One sample yielded the 22 T cell receptor beta chains listed below, sequenced in a study of blood T cell repertoires in COVID-19 (dated by TCRdb to 2020 to 2022). Library prep was done by the immunoSEQ multiplex PCR assay. TCRdb took over this immuneACCESS table, retaining in-frame rearrangements with V and J assigned. Such tables are incomplete; in checked studies, under half of the missing clones stem from an unresolved V gene, and the remainder is unexplained. The sample records roughly 78,000 clones, 80% of which are singletons. The top ten clones comprise over 10% of the sample. Input material: peripheral blood. The source of these receptors is a middle-aged man with COVID-19, enrolled during active disease.

The V gene is TRBV24-1, the J gene TRBJ2-1; 7 bases agree with TRBD1. Trimming cost V 12 bases and J 7 bases; bases outside gene matches: 11. The CDR3 spans 13 residues. Germline CDR1 KGHDR, CDR2 SFDVKD. The CDR3 nucleotides are TGTGCCTCCCAAGGGGGCGGGCGGAATGAGCAGTTCTTC. This gives the protein CASQGGGRNEQFF.

The rearrangement uses TRBV11-2 and TRBJ1-4; D remains unclear. Trimming took off 2 bases at V and 1 base at J, with 5 bases between the two ends. The CDR3 sequence is 14 residues long. CDR1 is SGHAT, CDR2 FQNNGV, per germline. Here the CDR3 DNA reads TGTGCCAGCAGCTTAATGAGAACTAATGAAAAACTGTTTTTT. It yields the protein CASSLMRTNEKLFF.

The rearrangement links TRBV7-2 to TRBJ2-1, with D unclear. CDR1 and CDR2 (germline): SGHTA, FQGNSA. This CDR3 contains 14 residues. V gave up 3 bases and J gave up 8 bases, with 14 bases separating them. The CDR3 region has the DNA TGTGCCAGCAGCTTGAGGTTCGGGTCGGATGAGCAGTTCTTC. Its translation is CASSLRFGSDEQFF. Full variable domain (outside the CDR3, taken from reference TRBV7-2 and TRBJ2-1): GAGVSQSPSNKVTEKGKDVELRCDPISGHTALYWYRQSLGQGLEFLIYFQGNSAPDKSGLPSDRFSAERTGGSVSTLTIQRTQQEDSAVYLCASSLRFGSDEQFFGPGTRLTVL.

The chain links TRBV5-6 to TRBJ2-7, with D perhaps TRBD1 (5 bases). Germline CDR1 and CDR2: SGHDT and YYEEEE. V lost 0 bases and J lost 6, with 13 bases in between. The CDR3 has 14 residues. CDR3 nucleotide sequence: TGTGCCAGCAGCTTGGTATCGGGCAGGGCCGAGCAGTACTTC. Protein sequence: CASSLVSGRAEQYF.

The table lists this clone with a count of one. The CDR3 region is CATSDLQGGTDTQYF. CDR3 coding DNA: TGTGCCACCAGTGATTTACAGGGCGGCACAGATACGCAGTATTTT. V is TRBV24-1 and J is TRBJ2-3; D is perhaps TRBD1 (6 bases). V lost 1 base and J 1 base, leaving 8 bases between the germline ends. CDR3 length equals 15 residues. Germline loops: CDR1 KGHDR, CDR2 SFDVKD.

V gene TRBV19 combines with J gene TRBJ2-1; maybe TRBD2 (6 bases). This CDR3 has 14 residues. The germline V gene encodes CDR1 LNHDA and CDR2 SQIVND (reference sequence). V was trimmed by 5 bases and J by 7 bases, leaving 15 bases between them. CDR3 loop: CASSGTGRLNEQFF. The CDR3, as DNA: TGTGCCAGTAGTGGGACTGGGAGGTTGAATGAGCAGTTCTTC.

The chain is built from TRBV23-1 and TRBJ2-3; 8 nucleotides line up with TRBD2. TRBV23-1 is assigned to the ORF class and has an uncertain function. The V gene end was trimmed by 0 bases and the J gene end by 5 bases; junction bases not matched to a gene: 7. This CDR3 has 16 amino acids. DNA for the CDR3: TGCGCCAGCAGTCAATCTCGAGCGGGAGCTCAAGATACGCAGTATTTT. This sequence encodes CASSQSRAGAQDTQYF.

The genes are TRBV27 and TRBJ2-5, with a weak D call TRBD1 (6 bases). The CDR3 runs 15 residues. Germline V lookup: CDR1 MNHEY, CDR2 SMNVEV (reference sequence). V was clipped by 2 bases and J by 3 bases, with 13 bases between them. The CDR3 DNA reads TGTGCCAGCAGTTTAAATCTGTGGGACAAAGAGACCCAGTACTTC. Amino acids: CASSLNLWDKETQYF.

The genes are TRBV4-2 and TRBJ1-1; 7 nucleotides match TRBD1. CDR3 length: 15 residues. V was clipped by 3 bases and J by 5 bases; unmatched bases: 9. Per the germline V gene, CDR1 is LGHNA and CDR2 is YNFKEQ. The CDR3 DNA sequence: TGTGCCAGCAGCCAGATAACAGGGGCTAGGACTGAAGCTTTCTTT. Amino acids: CASSQITGARTEAFF.

This chain joins TRBV30 and TRBJ1-5, with D maybe TRBD1 (5 bases). The CDR3 has 14 amino acids. From germline, CDR1 is GTSNPN and CDR2 SVGIG (reference sequence). The V end was cut by 3 bases, the J end by 1 base, with 10 bases between. The CDR3 nucleotides read TGTGCCTGGAGCTACGGGGGAAGCAATCAGCCCCAGCATTTT. Encoded protein: CAWSYGGSNQPQHF. Drawing the rest from reference TRBV30 and TRBJ1-5, the complete variable domain is SQTIHQWPATLVQPVGSPLSLECTVEGTSNPNLYWYRQAAGRGLQLLFYSVGIGQISSEVPQNLSASRPQDRQFILSSKKLLLSDSGFYLCAWSYGGSNQPQHFGDGTRLSIL.

The gene calls are TRBV11-3 and TRBJ2-1; D uncertain. Germline CDR1 and CDR2: SGHNT and YENEEA. Trimming removed 0 bases at V and 8 bases at J, with 8 bases between. The CDR3 has 13 residues. CDR3 nucleotide sequence: TGTGCCAGCAGCTTAGATCCGAGCTATGAGCAGTTCTTC. It translates to CASSLDPSYEQFF. The full variable domain, with the rest looked up from reference TRBV11-3 and TRBJ2-1, is EAGVVQSPRYKIIEKKQPVAFWCNPISGHNTLYWYLQNLGQGPELLIRYENEEAVDDSQLPKDRFSAERLKGVDSTLKIQPAELGDSAVYLCASSLDPSYEQFFGPGTRLTVL.

In this sample, this clone turned up once. The V and J genes are TRBV9 and TRBJ2-1; 8 nucleotides agree with TRBD2. V shed 0 bases and J 2 bases; nucleotides not matched to a gene: 4. The CDR3 is 16 residues long. Germline CDR1 and CDR2: SGDLS and YYNGEE. CDR3 sequence reads: CASSVGRGVPYNEQFF. CDR3 nucleotides: TGTGCCAGCAGCGTAGGGCGGGGGGTCCCCTACAATGAGCAGTTCTTC. The complete variable domain, with remaining parts taken from reference TRBV9 and TRBJ2-1, reads DSGVTQTPKHLITATGQRVTLRCSPRSGDLSVYWYQQSLDQGLQFLIQYYNGEERAKGNILERFSAQQFPDLHSELNLSSLELGDSALYFCASSVGRGVPYNEQFFGPGTRLTVL.

The V call is TRBV6-5, the J call TRBJ2-7; maybe TRBD1 (5 bases). Per the germline V gene, CDR1 is MNHEY and CDR2 is SVGAGI. The length of the CDR3 is 14 residues. V was cut by 0 bases and J by 2 bases, with 8 bases left in between. The chain's CDR3 is CASSYSAGTYEQYF. CDR3 nucleotides: TGTGCCAGCAGTTACTCGGCAGGGACCTACGAGCAGTACTTC.

The chain uses TRBV7-3 and TRBJ2-2, with D unclear. CDR3 length equals 13 residues. V lost 2 bases to trimming and J lost 1 base, with 2 bases between them. Germline V lookup: CDR1 SGHTA, CDR2 FQGTGA. Written as DNA, the CDR3 is TGTGCCAGCAGCTTACTGAACACCGGGGAGCTGTTTTTT. This sequence encodes CASSLLNTGELFF.

The chain uses TRBV5-1 and TRBJ2-1; TRBD1 is a possible D gene (5 bases). The CDR3 has 15 amino acids. The germline gives CDR1 SGHRS, CDR2 YFSETQ. With 0 bases removed from V and 5 bases from J, the gap between germline ends came to 12 bases. The CDR3 reads CASSLGQGAHNEQFF. The CDR3 DNA reads TGCGCCAGCAGCTTGGGCCAGGGTGCCCACAATGAGCAGTTCTTC. Full variable domain (rest looked up from reference TRBV5-1 and TRBJ2-1): KAGVTQTPRYLIKTRGQQVTLSCSPISGHRSVSWYQQTPGQGLQFLFEYFSETQRNKGNFPGRFSGRQFSNSRSEMNVSTLELGDSALYLCASSLGQGAHNEQFFGPGTRLTVL.

V is TRBV19 and J is TRBJ1-1; D not resolved. Between the trimmed V and J ends, which lost 3 bases and 5 bases, there was a span of 13 bases. The CDR3 spans 14 residues. The germline CDR1 and CDR2 sequences are LNHDA and SQIVND (reference sequence). The CDR3 bases are TGTGCCAGTAGTATTCAAGTTGGTCGGACTGAAGCTTTCTTT. Its protein product is CASSIQVGRTEAFF.

The chain joins TRBV19 to TRBJ2-5, with TRBD2 identical over 8 bases. CDR1 LNHDA and CDR2 SQIVND come from the germline V gene (reference sequence). Trimming took 1 base from V and 5 from J; bases not matched to a gene: 9. The CDR3 totals 16 residues. The CDR3 protein is CASSIGTSGLVETQYF. As DNA, the CDR3 is TGTGCCAGTAGTATAGGAACTAGCGGCTTGGTGGAGACCCAGTACTTC.

The count of this clone is one. In DNA, the CDR3 is TGCGCCAGCAGTGAACAACAGGGGGCGACCGGGGAGCTGTTTTTT. Translating it yields CASSEQQGATGELFF. The chain is built from TRBV10-1 and TRBJ2-2, with 9 bases aligning to TRBD1. V gave up 3 bases and J gave up 5 bases; unmatched junction bases: 4. CDR1 and CDR2 (germline): WNHNN, SYGVQD (reference sequence). This CDR3 is built from 15 residues.

V and J are TRBV30 and TRBJ2-3, with a weak D call TRBD2 (6 bases). Per germline, CDR1 GTSNPN and CDR2 SVGIG (reference sequence). The CDR3 loop spans 16 amino acids. Trimming stripped 4 bases from V and 2 bases from J, with 19 bases between. CDR3 nucleotides: TGTGCCTGGAACCCCTCAACTAGCAGAAACACAGATACGCAGTATTTT. Amino acids: CAWNPSTSRNTDTQYF. The variable domain in full, with the rest retrieved from reference TRBV30 and TRBJ2-3, is SQTIHQWPATLVQPVGSPLSLECTVEGTSNPNLYWYRQAAGRGLQLLFYSVGIGQISSEVPQNLSASRPQDRQFILSSKKLLLSDSGFYLCAWNPSTSRNTDTQYFGPGTRLTVL.

Many counts were recorded for this clone. The CDR3 reads CASSSLAVTYEQYF. CDR3 coding DNA: TGTGCCAGCAGTTCCCTGGCTGTTACCTACGAGCAGTACTTC. The chain carries TRBV27 and TRBJ2-7, with D unresolved. CDR3 length equals 14 residues. Germline CDR1 MNHEY, CDR2 SMNVEV (reference sequence). Trimming pared 4 bases from V and 2 bases from J, leaving 12 bases between.

This clone has just one count. The V gene is TRBV3-1 (or the pseudogene TRBV3-2), the J gene TRBJ1-5; D call uncertain. Germline V gives CDR1 LGHDT, CDR2 YNNKEL (reference sequence). This CDR3 contains 12 residues. V was pared by 3 bases and J by 4 bases, with 4 bases between. CDR3 residues: CASSHSNQPQHF. CDR3 nucleotides: TGTGCCAGCAGCCATAGTAATCAGCCCCAGCATTTT.

This clone is a singleton in its sample. This chain uses TRBV12-5 with TRBJ2-1; 7 bases are a match to TRBD1. The CDR3 sequence is 12 residues long. J was trimmed by 10 bases and V by 1 base; bases with no gene match: 1. Germline V gene data show CDR1 as LGHNT and CDR2 as FRNRAP. The CDR3, as DNA: TGTGCTAGTGGTTTGGGGACAGGAGAGCAGTTCTTC. Amino acids: CASGLGTGEQFF.